Below, 30 T cell receptor beta chains from the same sample are listed, as sequenced in a study of T cell responses to AZD1222 COVID-19 vaccine. TCRdb's table, derived via immunoSEQ multiplex PCR, lists solely in-frame clones and lacks some. The repertoire holds about 150,000 clones, approximately 92% seen once, with 1.6% in the top ten. The material was peripheral blood, obtained on day 0 of AZD1222 vaccination. The receptor set was obtained from an adult in good health.

The chain combines TRBV6-5 with TRBJ1-2; TRBD1 aligns across 12 bases. In germline, CDR1 is MNHEY, CDR2 SVGAGI. The CDR3 is 14 residues long. The V and J ends lost 8 bases and 8 bases, in that order; junction bases with no gene match: 9. The CDR3 sequence: CASVRDRGLRGYTF. The CDR3 DNA reads TGTGCCAGCGTCCGGGACAGGGGGCTGAGGGGCTACACCTTC.

The rearrangement uses TRBV9 and TRBJ2-5; TRBD1 matches at 11 bases. Germline-derived CDR1 and CDR2 are SGDLS and YYNGEE. V lost 0 bases to trimming and J lost 4 bases; unmatched junction nucleotides: 8. The CDR3 has 17 residues. For the CDR3, the DNA is TGTGCCAGCAGCGTAGATGACCGGGACAGGGGGTTAGAGACCCAGTACTTC. Translation gives CASSVDDRDRGLETQYF. The variable domain in full, completed from reference TRBV9 and TRBJ2-5, reads DSGVTQTPKHLITATGQRVTLRCSPRSGDLSVYWYQQSLDQGLQFLIQYYNGEERAKGNILERFSAQQFPDLHSELNLSSLELGDSALYFCASSVDDRDRGLETQYFGPGTRLLVL.

The chain combines TRBV5-1 with TRBJ2-1; TRBD2 is a possible D gene (5 bases). This CDR3 region has 15 residues. Per the germline V gene, CDR1 is SGHRS and CDR2 is YFSETQ. Trimming removed 0 bases from V and 5 bases from J, with 12 bases in between. CDR3 bases: TGCGCCAGCAGCTTGGCCCCCCGGGGTGACAATGAGCAGTTCTTC. This translates into CASSLAPRGDNEQFF.

The gene calls are TRBV15 and TRBJ1-5; D remains unclear. Germline values: CDR1 LNHNV, CDR2 YYDKDF (reference sequence). CDR3 size: 14 residues. With 5 bases removed from V and 0 bases from J, the gap between germline ends came to 8 bases. The CDR3 loop reads CATSRPASNQPQHF. The DNA of the CDR3 is TGTGCCACCAGCCGGCCGGCTAGCAATCAGCCCCAGCATTTT.

The chain recombines TRBV30 with TRBJ2-7; D might be TRBD2 (6 bases). Germline V lookup: CDR1 GTSNPN, CDR2 SVGIG (reference sequence). V dropped 0 bases and J dropped 3 bases, with 15 bases sitting between them. The CDR3 is 15 residues long. CDR3 coding DNA: TGTGCCTGGAGTGTGCGGGGAAACCTAGTCTACGAGCAGTACTTC. It yields the protein CAWSVRGNLVYEQYF.

The V call is TRBV19, the J call TRBJ2-2; D gene unclear. This CDR3 comprises 14 residues. The germline V gene encodes CDR1 LNHDA and CDR2 SQIVND (reference sequence). With 3 bases removed from V and 6 bases from J, the gap between germline ends came to 11 bases. The CDR3 region has the DNA TGTGCCAGTAGTATGAAGCAGGTAGCCGGGGAGCTGTTTTTT. Amino acids: CASSMKQVAGELFF.

V gene TRBV2 combines with J gene TRBJ2-7; 7 bases fit TRBD2. The CDR3 runs to 13 residues. J gave up 5 bases and V 8 bases, and 9 bases lay outside the gene matches. In germline, CDR1 is SNHLY, CDR2 FYNNEI. In nucleotides, the CDR3 is TGTGCCAGCGGTCGACTAGCAGGTGACGAGCAGTACTTC. Its translation: CASGRLAGDEQYF.

The chain employs TRBV3-1 (or the pseudogene TRBV3-2) and TRBJ1-1; TRBD1 might be the D (6 bases). The CDR3 loop spans 14 amino acids. Germline values: CDR1 LGHDT, CDR2 YNNKEL (reference sequence). V was cut by 5 bases and J by 0 bases, with 10 bases left in between. As DNA, the CDR3 is TGTGCCAGCAGCGGACGACAGGTGAACACTGAAGCTTTCTTT. Its protein product is CASSGRQVNTEAFF.

The chain has TRBV6-5 and TRBJ2-2; 9 nucleotides match TRBD1. The CDR3 extends over 15 amino acids. The trim removed 6 bases at V and 4 bases at J, leaving 6 bases unmatched. Germline V gene data show CDR1 as MNHEY and CDR2 as SVGAGI. CDR3 DNA sequence: TGTGCCAGCAGGAGAGGGACAGGGATCACCGGGGAGCTGTTTTTT. Amino acid sequence: CASRRGTGITGELFF.

The chain combines TRBV12-3 or TRBV12-4 with TRBJ1-1, with TRBD1 matching over 7 bases. This CDR3 has 13 residues. V was clipped by 6 bases and J by 3 bases; unmatched bases: 4. Written as DNA, the CDR3 is TGTGCCAGCAGGCGCACAGGGGACACTGAAGCTTTCTTT. It is translated as CASRRTGDTEAFF.

The chain links TRBV18 to TRBJ1-1; TRBD1 matches 9 bases. The CDR3 loop spans 15 amino acids. Germline trimming cut 5 bases from V and 3 bases from J; bases unmatched to any gene: 7. CDR1 and CDR2 (germline): KGHSH, LQKENI. CDR3 loop: CASSSTGGMDTEAFF. The DNA for the CDR3 is TGTGCCAGCTCATCGACAGGGGGAATGGACACTGAAGCTTTCTTT.

The CDR3 reads CASSPGQGARRETQYF. The CDR3 nucleotides read TGCGCCAGCAGCCCTGGACAGGGGGCGCGGAGGGAGACCCAGTACTTC. This chain links TRBV5-1 with TRBJ2-5; 11 bases are shared with TRBD1. The V gene end was trimmed by 4 bases and the J gene end by 5 bases; junction bases not matched to a gene: 10. Germline V gene data show CDR1 as SGHRS and CDR2 as YFSETQ. This CDR3 is 16 amino acids long.

The chain links TRBV19 to TRBJ2-7; D may be TRBD2 (5 bases). V dropped 4 bases and J dropped 0 bases, with 13 bases sitting between them. This CDR3 region has 15 residues. Germline CDR1 reads LNHDA; CDR2 reads SQIVND (reference sequence). The CDR3 spells CASSKSGLSSYEQYF. DNA of the CDR3: TGTGCCAGTAGTAAATCAGGACTGAGCTCCTACGAGCAGTACTTC.

This chain uses TRBV2 with TRBJ2-3; unclear D gene. V shed 4 bases and J shed 6 bases, with 11 bases lying between them. This CDR3 comprises 13 residues. The germline V gene encodes CDR1 SNHLY and CDR2 FYNNEI. This chain's CDR3 is CASSGGPPDTQYF. CDR3 DNA: TGTGCCAGCAGTGGTGGCCCCCCGGATACGCAGTATTTT. Filled out from reference TRBV2 and TRBJ2-3, the complete variable domain reads EPEVTQTPSHQVTQMGQEVILRCVPISNHLYFYWYRQILGQKVEFLVSFYNNEISEKSEIFDDQFSVERPDGSNFTLKIRSTKLEDSAMYFCASSGGPPDTQYFGPGTRLTVL.

The CDR3 loop reads CASSMTGNYGYTF. DNA for the CDR3: TGTGCCAGCAGTATGACAGGGAACTATGGCTACACCTTC. V and J are TRBV6-5 and TRBJ1-2, with 7 bases aligning to TRBD1. This CDR3 region has 13 residues. The V segment lost 5 bases and the J segment 2 bases; nucleotides outside the gene matches: 2. Germline values: CDR1 MNHEY, CDR2 SVGAGI.

In DNA form, the CDR3 reads TGCGCCAGCAGCCAAGCCCCGGGAACCCCGAGCTCCTACGAGCAGTACTTC. It codes for CASSQAPGTPSSYEQYF. V usage is TRBV4-1 and J usage is TRBJ2-7; TRBD2 might be the D (5 bases). The CDR3 is 17 amino acids. The V end lost 1 base, the J end lost 0 bases, and 16 bases lay between the germline ends. CDR1 is MGHRA, CDR2 YSYEKL, per germline.

CDR3 nucleotide sequence: TGTGCCAGCAGCGTAGCTCGTAGCTCCTACAATGAGCAGTTCTTC. It translates to CASSVARSSYNEQFF. V usage is TRBV9 and J usage is TRBJ2-1; no clear D gene. Germline V gene data show CDR1 as SGDLS and CDR2 as YYNGEE. V was shortened by 0 bases and J by 0 bases, with 7 bases between the two germline ends. The CDR3 extends over 15 amino acids.

This chain uses TRBV18 with TRBJ2-7; D unresolved. V shed 3 bases and J shed 3 bases, with 6 bases lying between them. The CDR3 has 12 residues. Looked up from germline, CDR1 is KGHSH and CDR2 is LQKENI. The CDR3 loop reads CASSPYSYEQYF. The CDR3 coding sequence is TGTGCCAGCTCACCCTATAGCTACGAGCAGTACTTC.

V usage is TRBV6-5 and J usage is TRBJ1-2; D call uncertain. CDR1 is MNHEY and CDR2 is SVGAGI in the germline V gene. V was cut by 8 bases and J by 4 bases, with 20 bases left in between. The CDR3 is made up of 15 amino acids. The CDR3 DNA is TGTGCCAGCCGCAGCCGGGCCCAAATTAGCTATGGCTACACCTTC. Translated: CASRSRAQISYGYTF.

The chain combines TRBV2 with TRBJ1-2, with D unclear. V lost 8 bases and J 0 bases, leaving 13 bases between the germline ends. The CDR3 covers 14 residues. CDR1 and CDR2 from the germline V gene are SNHLY and FYNNEI. CDR3 bases: TGTGCCAGCGGATCCTCGAGAGCTAACTATGGCTACACCTTC. Translated, it gives CASGSSRANYGYTF. The variable domain in full, with the rest retrieved from reference TRBV2 and TRBJ1-2, is EPEVTQTPSHQVTQMGQEVILRCVPISNHLYFYWYRQILGQKVEFLVSFYNNEISEKSEIFDDQFSVERPDGSNFTLKIRSTKLEDSAMYFCASGSSRANYGYTFGSGTRLTVV.

V usage is TRBV19 and J usage is TRBJ1-1; D remains unclear. CDR1 is LNHDA, CDR2 SQIVND, per germline (reference sequence). This CDR3 has 13 amino acids. Trimming stripped 4 bases from V and 3 bases from J, with 9 bases between. The CDR3 here is CASSRYGDTEAFF. The CDR3 DNA follows: TGTGCCAGTAGTAGGTATGGGGACACTGAAGCTTTCTTT.

This chain connects TRBV5-1 to TRBJ1-1; D gene ambiguous. V lost 2 bases and J 7 bases, leaving 12 bases between the germline ends. Per the germline V gene, CDR1 is SGHRS and CDR2 is YFSETQ. The CDR3 loop spans 13 amino acids. The CDR3 sequence is CASSFVPQNEAFF. CDR3 nucleotides: TGCGCCAGCAGCTTTGTACCCCAGAATGAAGCTTTCTTT.

The chain is built from TRBV10-2 and TRBJ1-2; no firm D call. V lost 3 bases, J lost 2 bases, and 10 bases lay in between. CDR1 is WSHSY, CDR2 SAAADI, per germline. The length of the CDR3 is 14 residues. The CDR3 loop reads CASSEWALNYGYTF. The CDR3 DNA is TGCGCCAGCAGTGAATGGGCTTTGAACTATGGCTACACCTTC.

V and J are TRBV7-9 and TRBJ1-1; D uncertain. V shed 1 base and J shed 2 bases, with 11 bases lying between them. Germline V gives CDR1 SEHNR, CDR2 FQNEAQ (reference sequence). The CDR3 has 15 residues. CDR3 sequence: CASSLDGRSNTEAFF. In DNA form, the CDR3 reads TGTGCCAGCAGCTTAGATGGACGGAGTAACACTGAAGCTTTCTTT.

This chain uses TRBV29-1 with TRBJ1-4; the match to TRBD1 covers 7 bases. V shed 7 bases, J shed 7 bases, and the junction held 9 bases outside the gene matches. The CDR3 consists of 13 residues. The germline gives CDR1 SQVTM, CDR2 ANQGSEA. CDR3 DNA: TGCAGCGCCACATCTAACAGGGGTGAAAAACTGTTTTTT. Translation gives CSATSNRGEKLFF.

V usage is TRBV6-5 and J usage is TRBJ1-4; tentative D call: TRBD1 (5 bases). V was shortened by 10 bases and J by 7 bases, with 16 bases between the two germline ends. In germline, CDR1 is MNHEY, CDR2 SVGAGI. The length of the CDR3 is 13 residues. CDR3 DNA sequence: TGTGCCACAAAATTGACAGTCCGTGAAAAACTGTTTTTT. This codes for CATKLTVREKLFF.

The CDR3 is CASSPREGDEQFF. For the CDR3, the DNA is TGTGCCAGCAGCCCAAGAGAGGGAGATGAGCAGTTCTTC. The chain uses TRBV14 and TRBJ2-1, with D tentatively TRBD2 (5 bases). Germline V gene lookup returns CDR1 SGHDN and CDR2 FVKESK. This CDR3 has 13 amino acids. Trimming cost V 4 bases and J 8 bases, with 12 bases left between them.

The chain carries TRBV30 and TRBJ1-5; TRBD1 is a possible D gene (6 bases). The germline gives CDR1 GTSNPN, CDR2 SVGIG (reference sequence). This CDR3 is built from 14 residues. Trimming took 0 bases from V and 6 from J, leaving 12 bases between them. The CDR3 loop is CAWSVRSGAQPQHF. The CDR3 nucleotides are TGTGCCTGGAGTGTTAGGTCAGGGGCTCAGCCCCAGCATTTT.

The gene calls are TRBV19 and TRBJ2-1; D not resolved. Looked up from germline, CDR1 is LNHDA and CDR2 is SQIVND (reference sequence). The CDR3 is 14 amino acids. V was cut by 5 bases and J by 0 bases, with 8 bases left in between. DNA of the CDR3: TGTGCCAGTAGTTTGGCGAGCTCCTACAATGAGCAGTTCTTC. Translating it yields CASSLASSYNEQFF.

The genes are TRBV7-8 and TRBJ1-1; D remains unclear. Trimming stripped 1 base from V and 5 bases from J, with 2 bases between. Germline CDR1 reads SGHVS; CDR2 reads FQNEAQ. The CDR3 runs to 11 residues. The CDR3 DNA sequence: TGTGCCAGCAGCTTAGTAACTGAAGCTTTCTTT. Its translation is CASSLVTEAFF.